This TCR beta chain was found in a study of blood T cell repertoires in COVID-19 (dated by TCRdb to about 2020). For the study in its entirety: Samples from collaborators originated in the United States, Italy and Spain and spanned both the acute and convalescent phases of COVID-19. The repertoires were made available in a free public database intended to serve as a resource for research on the immune response to SARS-CoV-2. The prospective study material was composed of cDNA or gDNA derived from T cells, B-cell-depleted T cells, or PBMCs. The sample metadata nearly always contained a de-identified subject ID, COVID-19 status, age in years and sex. Deeply sampled blood TCRbeta repertoires from subjects exposed to, actively infected with, or recovered from COVID-19 were included in the dataset. Samples were obtained from the ongoing ImmuneRACE study (first 160 participants) and from roughly 1,300 subjects provided by 6 global collaborators. Where HLA class I and class II types were available, the types were taken from metadata supplied by the sample provider, not from assay-based typing. Paper-wide results and their limitations: The amount of clinical and demographic metadata varied by source and participant and was provided uncurated.

Each collaborating institution followed its own protocols to collect whole blood in K2EDTA tubes. For TCRbeta analysis, collaborator samples were shipped as frozen whole blood, as isolated PBMCs, or as DNA extracted from either sample type. CDR1 MNHEY and CDR2 SVGEGT were looked up in the germline V gene. From the cysteine up to the phenylalanine, the CDR3 has a length of 14 residues. The retained sequence is limited to the CDR3, 42 bases, with the frame set at the first base. The V end loses 2 bases and the J end loses 2 bases, and a stretch of 9 bases separates them. As concerns this clone: The antigen it binds to is not known. Qualities for individual bases were not recorded, and no much larger clone is one base off.

TCRbeta CDR3 regions were amplified from genomic DNA using the immunoSEQ Assay, a bias-controlled multiplex PCR. Regarding the original processing steps: The number of nucleated cells in each sample was estimated by amplification of reference gene primers within the assay. To quantify the absolute abundance of each unique TCRbeta CDR3 rearrangement, sequence reads were collapsed and filtered. For each sample, productive Simpson clonality was calculated by taking the square root of Simpson's diversity index across productive rearrangements. Held by TCRdb, this immuneACCESS table contains in-frame sequences only and omits some clones. Under half of the omission traces to an unresolved V gene where checked; the cause of the rest is unknown. V and J calls and clone size follow that table, whereas D and trimming were derived from the DNA. The sample profile shows around 110,000 clones; about 80% of them were found once. The ten largest clones take up around 4.4% of the sample.

This TCR was recovered from a man aged 70-80 years with acute or convalescent COVID-19. The chain uses TRBV6-2 or TRBV6-3 and TRBJ2-5, and the D gene may be TRBD1, 6 bases matching. The sequenced sample was peripheral blood. This receptor carries the CDR3 CASSYGGSQETQYF. The DNA reads TGTGCCAGCAGTTACGGGGGCTCGCAAGAGACCCAGTACTTC.